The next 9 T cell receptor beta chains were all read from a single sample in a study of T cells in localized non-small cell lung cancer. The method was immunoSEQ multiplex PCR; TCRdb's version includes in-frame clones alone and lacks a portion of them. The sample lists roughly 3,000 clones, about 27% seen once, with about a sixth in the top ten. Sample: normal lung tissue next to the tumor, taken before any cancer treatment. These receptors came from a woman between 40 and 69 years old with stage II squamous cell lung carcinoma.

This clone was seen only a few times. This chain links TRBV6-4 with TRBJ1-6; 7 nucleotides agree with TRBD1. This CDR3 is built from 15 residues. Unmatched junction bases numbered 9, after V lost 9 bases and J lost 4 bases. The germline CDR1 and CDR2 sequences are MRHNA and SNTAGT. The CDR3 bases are TGTGCCAGTGACTCGTCGGGACAGTATAATTCACCCCTCCACTTT. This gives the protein CASDSSGQYNSPLHF.

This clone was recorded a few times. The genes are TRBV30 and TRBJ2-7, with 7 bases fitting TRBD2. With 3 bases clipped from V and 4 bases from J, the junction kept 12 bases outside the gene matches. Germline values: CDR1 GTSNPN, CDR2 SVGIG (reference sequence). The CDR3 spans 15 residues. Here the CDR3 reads CAWRAAGPRGYEQYF. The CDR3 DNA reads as TGTGCCTGGAGGGCCGCGGGGCCGCGGGGGTACGAGCAGTACTTC.

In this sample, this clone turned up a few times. Here the CDR3 DNA reads TGTGCCAGCAGTTGGACGGGCCTCGAGCAGTACTTC. It encodes CASSWTGLEQYF. The chain has TRBV28 and TRBJ2-7; D not certain. The CDR3 loop spans 12 amino acids. V lost 4 bases to trimming and J lost 6 bases, with 10 bases between them. The germline V gene encodes CDR1 MDHEN and CDR2 SYDVKM.

CDR3 sequence: CSARVNRNEQFF. The CDR3 coding sequence is TGCAGCGCACGGGTAAATCGGAATGAGCAGTTCTTC. V usage is TRBV29-1 and J usage is TRBJ2-1; no clear D gene. The CDR3 spans 12 residues. Germline-derived CDR1 and CDR2 are SQVTM and ANQGSEA. Trimming removed 7 bases at V and 7 bases at J, with 14 bases between.

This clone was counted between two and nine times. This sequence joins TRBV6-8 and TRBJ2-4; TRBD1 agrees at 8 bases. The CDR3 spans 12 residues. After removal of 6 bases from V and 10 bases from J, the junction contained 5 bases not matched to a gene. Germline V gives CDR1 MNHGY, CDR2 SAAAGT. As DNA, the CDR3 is TGTGCCAGCAGGCAGGGGGCAGGAATTCAGTACTTC. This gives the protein CASRQGAGIQYF.

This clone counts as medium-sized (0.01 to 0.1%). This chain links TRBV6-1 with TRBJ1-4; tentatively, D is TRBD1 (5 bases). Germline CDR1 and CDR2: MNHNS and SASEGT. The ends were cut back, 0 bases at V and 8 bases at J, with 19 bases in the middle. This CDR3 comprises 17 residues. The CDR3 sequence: CASSEAMVGGFWEKLFF. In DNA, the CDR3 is TGTGCCAGCAGTGAAGCGATGGTTGGGGGGTTTTGGGAAAAACTGTTTTTT.

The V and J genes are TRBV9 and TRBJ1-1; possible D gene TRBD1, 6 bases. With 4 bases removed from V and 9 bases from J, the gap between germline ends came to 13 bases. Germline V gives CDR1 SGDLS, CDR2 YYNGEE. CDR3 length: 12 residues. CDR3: CASSLQGGQAFF. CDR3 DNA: TGTGCCAGCAGCCTACAGGGAGGCCAAGCTTTCTTT.

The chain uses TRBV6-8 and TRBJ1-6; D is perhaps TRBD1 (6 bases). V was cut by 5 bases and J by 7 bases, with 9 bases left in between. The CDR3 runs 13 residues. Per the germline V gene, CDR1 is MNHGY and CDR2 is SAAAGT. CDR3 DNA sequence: TGTGCCAGCAGTGGACAGCTGAATTCACCCCTCCACTTT. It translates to CASSGQLNSPLHF.

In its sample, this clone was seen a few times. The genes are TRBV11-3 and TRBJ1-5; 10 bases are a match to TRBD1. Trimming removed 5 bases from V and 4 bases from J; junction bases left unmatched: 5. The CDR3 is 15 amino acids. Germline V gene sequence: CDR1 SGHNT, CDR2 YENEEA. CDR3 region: CASSIRQGANQPQHF. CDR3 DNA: TGTGCCAGCAGCATCCGACAGGGGGCGAATCAGCCCCAGCATTTT.